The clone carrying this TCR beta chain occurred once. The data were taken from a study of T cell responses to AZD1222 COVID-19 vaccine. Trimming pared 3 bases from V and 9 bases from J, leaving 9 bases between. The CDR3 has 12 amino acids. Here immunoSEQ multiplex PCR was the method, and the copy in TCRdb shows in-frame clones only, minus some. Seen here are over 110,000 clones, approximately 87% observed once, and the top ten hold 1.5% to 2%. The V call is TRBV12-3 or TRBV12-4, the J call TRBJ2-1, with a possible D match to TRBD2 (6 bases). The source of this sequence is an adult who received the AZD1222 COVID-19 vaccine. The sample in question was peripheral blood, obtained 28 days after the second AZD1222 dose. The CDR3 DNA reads TGTGCCAGCAGTTTTTTGCGGGGTGAGCAGTTCTTC. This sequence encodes CASSFLRGEQFF.